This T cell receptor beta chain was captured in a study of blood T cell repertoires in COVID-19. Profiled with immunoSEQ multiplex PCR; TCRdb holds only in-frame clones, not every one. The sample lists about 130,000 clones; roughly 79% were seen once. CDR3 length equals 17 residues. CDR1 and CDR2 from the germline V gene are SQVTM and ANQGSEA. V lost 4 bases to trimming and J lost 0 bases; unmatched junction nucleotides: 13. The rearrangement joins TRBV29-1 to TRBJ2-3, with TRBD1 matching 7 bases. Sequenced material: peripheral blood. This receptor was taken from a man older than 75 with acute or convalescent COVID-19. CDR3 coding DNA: TGCAGCGTTGTCGGGGAATTGACAGGGCGAAGCACAGATACGCAGTATTTT. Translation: CSVVGELTGRSTDTQYF.